The rows below give T cell receptor beta chains drawn from one sample of a study of graft-versus-host responses after intestinal transplantation. What these receptors recognize is not known. Profiled with immunoSEQ multiplex PCR; TCRdb holds only in-frame clones, not every one. The table lists some 84,000 clones, roughly 80% of them singletons, with 0.65% to 0.85% in the top ten. Sequenced material: unstimulated CD4+ T cells sorted from spleen or lymph node cells, taken before intestinal transplant. The receptors originated from a human donor who received an intestinal transplant. Each CDR3 is given with its conserved first and last residue. A D gene is named only where the DNA matches it firmly. Clone size is not always given. Where it is, it says once, few, many or a class for expanded clones.

V	D	J	size	DNA	CDR3
TRBV30	TRBD1	TRBJ1-1	few	TGTGCCTGGTCCGGGACAGGCAACACTGAAGCTTTCTTT	CAWSGTGNTEAFF
TRBV15	NA	TRBJ1-4	NA	TGTGCCACCAGCGGGTCTTCTCAGGGAAGGGAAAAACTGTTTTTT	CATSGSSQGREKLFF
TRBV28	NA	TRBJ1-5	NA	TGTGCCAGCAGCGGACATCCAAATCAGCCCCAGCATTTT	CASSGHPNQPQHF
TRBV5-1	TRBD1	TRBJ2-7	NA	TGCGCCAGCAGCTTGGGAGGGGGCGACGAGCAGTACTTC	CASSLGGGDEQYF
TRBV5-1	TRBD1	TRBJ2-7	NA	TGCGCCAGCAGCCCGGGACAGAACTCCTACGAGCAGTACTTC	CASSPGQNSYEQYF
TRBV27	TRBD1	TRBJ2-7	NA	TGTGCCAGCAGTCCACGGCAGGGGGCGGGTGAGCAGTACTTC	CASSPRQGAGEQYF
TRBV6-1	NA	TRBJ2-3	NA	TGTGCCAGCAGTGTTGGCGGGGGCACAGATACGCAGTATTTT	CASSVGGGTDTQYF
TRBV7-9	TRBD1	TRBJ2-3	NA	TGTGCCAGCAGCACAGACAGGGGCGCAGATACGCAGTATTTT	CASSTDRGADTQYF
TRBV5-6	NA	TRBJ2-3	once	TGTGCCAGCAGCTTACAAACCCAGGGGAACTCAGATACGCAGTATTTT	CASSLQTQGNSDTQYF
TRBV7-2	NA	TRBJ1-5	few	TGTGCCAGCAGCTTACAACCGTCGGGTCAGCCCCAGCATTTT	CASSLQPSGQPQHF
TRBV7-9	NA	TRBJ2-3	NA	TGTGCCAGCAGCCTACTAGCATTGGGAACAGATACGCAGTATTTT	CASSLLALGTDTQYF
TRBV4-1	TRBD2	TRBJ2-5	NA	TGCGCCAGCAGCCAATCGGGGGGGCTGGAGACCCAGTACTTC	CASSQSGGLETQYF
TRBV6-5	NA	TRBJ2-7	once	TGTGCCAGCAGTTACGAGAAGTCCTACGAGCAGTACTTC	CASSYEKSYEQYF
TRBV7-9	TRBD1	TRBJ2-2	NA	TGTGCCAGCAGTCCACCGGGACAGGGTTACGTCGGGGAGCTGTTTTTT	CASSPPGQGYVGELFF
TRBV5-1	TRBD1	TRBJ1-1	NA	TGCGCCAGCAGCTTGGACGCCGGGACAGGGAACACTGAAGCTTTCTTT	CASSLDAGTGNTEAFF
TRBV19	NA	TRBJ1-1	NA	TGTGCCAGTATAAGGGGCAGGGCGAACACTGAAGCTTTCTTT	CASIRGRANTEAFF
TRBV2	NA	TRBJ2-7	NA	TGTGCCAGCTCCCCGTTTTCGGGCAGGGAGGTGAACGAGCAGTACTTC	CASSPFSGREVNEQYF
TRBV27	TRBD1	TRBJ1-4	NA	TGTGCCAGCAGTCCGAAACCGGGACAGGGCCAAGGAAAACTGTTTTTT	CASSPKPGQGQGKLFF
TRBV5-1	TRBD2	TRBJ2-7	NA	TGCGCCAGCAGCTTGTTAGCTAGCGGGAGCGACGAGCAGTACTTC	CASSLLASGSDEQYF
TRBV7-3	TRBD1	TRBJ2-7	NA	TGTGCCAGCACCAAAGTAGGGGTCAGGGGGCCCCTCATGAACGAGCAGTACTTC	CASTKVGVRGPLMNEQYF
TRBV28	NA	TRBJ1-2	NA	TGTGCCAGCAGAACCCCGATAGACTATGGCTACACCTTC	CASRTPIDYGYTF
TRBV5-1	NA	TRBJ1-1	NA	TGCGCCAGCAGCTTTCTTACACAGAACACTGAAGCTTTCTTT	CASSFLTQNTEAFF
TRBV2	TRBD2	TRBJ2-7	NA	TGTGCCAGCACCGAGTCAGCGGGATGGTACGAGCAGTACTTC	CASTESAGWYEQYF
TRBV18	TRBD1	TRBJ1-1	NA	TGTGCCAGCTCGGAAAACCGGGACAGGGCTTCCACTGAAGCTTTCTTT	CASSENRDRASTEAFF
TRBV28	NA	TRBJ2-3	NA	TGTGCCAGCAGTTGGGAGGATTGGGTCACAGATACGCAGTATTTT	CASSWEDWVTDTQYF
TRBV5-1	TRBD2	TRBJ2-2	NA	TGCGCCAGCAGCTGGCGGGGGGGGAACACCGGGGAGCTGTTTTTT	CASSWRGGNTGELFF
TRBV7-8	TRBD2	TRBJ2-1	once	TGTGCCAGCAGCACCCCACTCAGCGGGGGGGCGAATGAGCAGTTCTTC	CASSTPLSGGANEQFF